These 9 T cell receptor beta chains were all obtained from the same sample, sequenced in a study of regulatory T cells in long-lasting Graves disease. For TCR beta, libraries came from iRepertoire HTBI primers and Arm-PCR of CDR3 regions. TCRdb analysed the multiplex PCR reads with MiXCR anew, one entry per CDR3 protein. The sample carries roughly 450,000 distinct CDR3 sequences, 20% to 25% recorded once. Time point of the sample: persistent/refractory GD, antithyroid drugs over 5 years with positive TRAb. From RNA extracted from PBMCs, the TCR library was made. Sequenced material: peripheral blood mononuclear cells (PBMCs), taken when the disease was refractory, from a patient treated with antithyroid drugs. The receptors come from a female donor with Graves disease.

This clonotype was recorded many times. The genes are TRBV28 and TRBJ1-1; D ambiguous. V dropped 5 bases and J dropped 4 bases, with 17 bases sitting between them. CDR3 size: 15 residues. Germline values: CDR1 MDHEN, CDR2 SYDVKM. The DNA for the CDR3 is TGTGCCAGCAGTCCGAACTTTGGGGAAGGCACTGAAGCTTTCTTT. Translation gives CASSPNFGEGTEAFF.

The chain couples TRBV20-1 to TRBJ2-7; D ambiguous. CDR1 and CDR2 from the germline V gene are DFQATT and SNEGSKA (reference sequence). V was cut by 1 base and J by 3 bases, with 7 bases left in between. This CDR3 has 12 amino acids. This CDR3 is CSARAGNYEQYF. The CDR3 coding sequence is TGCAGTGCTAGAGCTGGAAACTACGAGCAGTACTTC.

Regarding this clonotype: One base away lies a much larger clone, so this may be a sequencing read error. The rearrangement links TRBV7-4 to TRBJ2-7; D is undetermined. The CDR3 length is 14 residues. Germline loops: CDR1 SGHVT, CDR2 SQSDAQ. With 3 bases removed from V and 6 bases from J, the gap between germline ends came to 15 bases. CDR3 region: CASSFPRSPTEQYF. CDR3 nucleotides: TGTGCCAGCAGCTTTCCTCGAAGTCCAACCGAGCAGTACTTC. The full variable domain, rest sourced from reference TRBV7-4 and TRBJ2-7, is GAGVSQSPRYKVAKRGRDVALRCDSISGHVTLYWYRQTLGQGSEVLTYSQSDAQRDKSGRPSGRFSAERPERSVSTLKIQRTEQGDSAVYLCASSFPRSPTEQYFGPGTRLTVT.

The gene calls are TRBV2 and TRBJ2-7; the match to TRBD1 covers 9 bases. Germline V gene lookup returns CDR1 SNHLY and CDR2 FYNNEI. The trim removed 6 bases at V and 0 bases at J, leaving 3 bases unmatched. The CDR3 loop spans 14 amino acids. The CDR3, as DNA: TGTGCCAGCAGCTGGGACAGGGACTCCTACGAGCAGTACTTC. Amino acid sequence: CASSWDRDSYEQYF.

This clonotype was detected ten times or more. The rearrangement joins TRBV20-1 to TRBJ1-2; the D gene is possibly TRBD1 (5 bases). V was cut by 2 bases and J by 13 bases, with 17 bases left in between. Germline CDR1 reads DFQATT; CDR2 reads SNEGSKA (reference sequence). There are 12 residues in the CDR3. In DNA, the CDR3 is TGCAGTGCTAGACACCGGGAGCGGGGACTCACCTTC. Its protein product is CSARHRERGLTF.

This clonotype was found a few times. V is TRBV19 and J is TRBJ1-5; D is uncertain. This CDR3 region has 16 residues. V lost 5 bases, J lost 5 bases, and 19 bases lay in between. Germline CDR1 and CDR2: LNHDA and SQIVND (reference sequence). CDR3 region: CASSRQTYGQDQPQHF. CDR3 DNA sequence: TGTGCCAGTAGTCGCCAGACCTATGGGCAAGATCAGCCCCAGCATTTT.

This clonotype has just a few counts. The J gene is TRBJ2-7, the V gene TRBV19; maybe TRBD2 (6 bases). CDR1 LNHDA and CDR2 SQIVND come from the germline V gene (reference sequence). The CDR3 loop spans 11 amino acids. Trimming removed 6 bases at V and 6 bases at J, with 9 bases between. The CDR3 bases are TGTGCCAGTAGATACGGGGGCGAGCAGTACTTC. Its protein is CASRYGGEQYF.

This clonotype has a handful of counts. V is TRBV20-1 and J is TRBJ2-7, with 8 bases matching TRBD1. This CDR3 has 14 amino acids. The V segment lost 3 bases and the J segment 3 bases; nucleotides outside the gene matches: 7. CDR1 and CDR2 from the germline V gene are DFQATT and SNEGSKA (reference sequence). CDR3 in DNA: TGCAGTGCTAGGGGGGGCAGGGGGCTCTACGAGCAGTACTTC. Translation gives CSARGGRGLYEQYF.

This clonotype was seen a handful of times. V is TRBV20-1 and J is TRBJ1-1; D gene uncertain. The germline V gene has CDR1 DFQATT and CDR2 SNEGSKA (reference sequence). The V end lost 7 bases, the J end lost 3 bases, and 15 bases lay between the germline ends. The CDR3 is 13 amino acids. The CDR3 loop is CSVNGGTYTEAFF. In DNA form, the CDR3 reads TGCAGTGTTAATGGCGGCACTTACACTGAAGCTTTCTTT.